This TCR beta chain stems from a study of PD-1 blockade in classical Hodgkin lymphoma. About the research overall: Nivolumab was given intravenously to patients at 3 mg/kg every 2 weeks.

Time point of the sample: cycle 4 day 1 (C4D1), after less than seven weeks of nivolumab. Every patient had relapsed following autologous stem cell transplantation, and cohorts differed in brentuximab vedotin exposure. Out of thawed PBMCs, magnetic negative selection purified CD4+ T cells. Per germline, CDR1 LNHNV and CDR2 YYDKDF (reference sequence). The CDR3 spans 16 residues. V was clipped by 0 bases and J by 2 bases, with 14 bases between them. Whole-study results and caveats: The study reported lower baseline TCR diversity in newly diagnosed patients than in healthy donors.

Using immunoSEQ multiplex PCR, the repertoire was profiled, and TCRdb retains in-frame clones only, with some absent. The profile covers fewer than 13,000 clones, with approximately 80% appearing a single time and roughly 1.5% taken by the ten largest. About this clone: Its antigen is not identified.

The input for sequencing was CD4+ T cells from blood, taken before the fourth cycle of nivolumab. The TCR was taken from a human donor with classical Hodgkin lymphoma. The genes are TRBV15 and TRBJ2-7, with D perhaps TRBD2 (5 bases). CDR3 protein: CATSRDPGVGTYEQYF. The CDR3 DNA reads TGTGCCACCAGCAGAGATCCCGGGGTGGGGACCTACGAGCAGTACTTC.